This T cell receptor (beta chain) is from a study of graft-versus-host responses after intestinal transplantation. Study information: Recipients got multivisceral, liver-intestinal, or isolated intestinal transplants. Anti-thymocyte globulin induction, then tacrolimus and steroids for two to four years, went to all recipients. Study-level points and caveats: GvH clones occurred in recipient marrow; some first appeared in ileum or blood.

CDR3 length equals 16 residues. V shed 5 bases and J shed 0 bases, with 16 bases lying between them. The germline V gene has CDR1 LGHNA and CDR2 YNFKEQ. As regards this clone: Its antigen is still unknown.

The protocol was immunoSEQ multiplex PCR, while the TCRdb copy is restricted to in-frame clones and leaves out a portion. The sample has roughly 80,000 clones, around 87% seen once. The chain couples TRBV4-2 to TRBJ1-2, with D perhaps matching TRBD1 (6 bases). The sequenced sample was unstimulated CD8+ T cells sorted from spleen or lymph node cells, obtained before transplant. The TCR was taken from a human donor who was the organ donor for an intestinal transplant. The CDR3 sequence is CASSFRGGGPNYGYTF. CDR3 bases: TGTGCCAGCAGCTTCCGGGGAGGGGGACCTAACTATGGCTACACCTTC.